These T cell receptor beta chains were read from a single sample in a study of blood T cell repertoires in COVID-19. TCRdb's copy holds only in-frame clones and misses some; the assay was immunoSEQ multiplex PCR. The sample has 180,000 or so clones, over 70% seen once. Material: PBMCs or T cells enriched from blood (not recorded which). Receptors were obtained from a man aged 55 to 70 who had been exposed to COVID-19. Both conserved end residues are part of each CDR3. The order of the fields is J gene, CDR3 length, V gene, D gene, clone size, CDR3 DNA, CDR3 protein. The D gene is left open where the match is weak. Not every row has a clone size; where given, it reads once, few, many or a size class.

J gene: TRBJ2-7; CDR3 length: 16; V gene: TRBV7-6; D gene: TRBD1; clone size: NA; CDR3 DNA: TGTGCCAGCAGCTTGGGTGGGTGGGACAGTAATTACGAGCAGTACTTC; CDR3 protein: CASSLGGWDSNYEQYF
J gene: TRBJ2-3; CDR3 length: 13; V gene: TRBV2; D gene: TRBD1; clone size: NA; CDR3 DNA: TGTGCCAGCCGGGACAGGGGCACAGATACGCAGTATTTT; CDR3 protein: CASRDRGTDTQYF
J gene: TRBJ2-3; CDR3 length: 15; V gene: TRBV5-1; D gene: NA; clone size: few; CDR3 DNA: TGCGCCAGCAGACTGGCGGGACCTTCTACAGATACGCAGTATTTT; CDR3 protein: CASRLAGPSTDTQYF
J gene: TRBJ1-6; CDR3 length: 15; V gene: TRBV7-9; D gene: TRBD1; clone size: NA; CDR3 DNA: TGTGCCAGCAGCCCTCGGACAGGGGGCTCTTCACCCCTCCACTTT; CDR3 protein: CASSPRTGGSSPLHF
J gene: TRBJ2-5; CDR3 length: 13; V gene: TRBV10-3; D gene: TRBD1; clone size: NA; CDR3 DNA: TGTGCCATCACAGGGGGAAGTGGAGAGACCCAGTACTTC; CDR3 protein: CAITGGSGETQYF
J gene: TRBJ2-7; CDR3 length: 12; V gene: TRBV15; D gene: NA; clone size: NA; CDR3 DNA: TGTGCCACCAGCACCCAGGGCTACGAGCAGTACTTC; CDR3 protein: CATSTQGYEQYF
J gene: TRBJ1-4; CDR3 length: 15; V gene: TRBV19; D gene: NA; clone size: NA; CDR3 DNA: TGTGCCAGTAGTATAGGAGGGACAAACAATGAAAAACTGTTTTTT; CDR3 protein: CASSIGGTNNEKLFF
J gene: TRBJ2-1; CDR3 length: 14; V gene: TRBV14; D gene: NA; clone size: NA; CDR3 DNA: TGTGCCAGCAGCCAAGCTATATCCTACAATGAGCAGTTCTTC; CDR3 protein: CASSQAISYNEQFF
J gene: TRBJ1-1; CDR3 length: 14; V gene: TRBV2; D gene: NA; clone size: NA; CDR3 DNA: TGTGCCAGCAGTGGACCGACATACTACACTGAAGCTTTCTTT; CDR3 protein: CASSGPTYYTEAFF
J gene: TRBJ2-3; CDR3 length: 13; V gene: TRBV7-2; D gene: NA; clone size: NA; CDR3 DNA: TGTGCCAGCAGCCGAGGAGGCACAGATACGCAGTATTTT; CDR3 protein: CASSRGGTDTQYF
J gene: TRBJ2-2; CDR3 length: 19; V gene: TRBV19; D gene: NA; clone size: NA; CDR3 DNA: TGTGCCAGTACCCCTAACGGTGCGGGTTACACCAGAAACACCGGGGAGCTGTTTTTT; CDR3 protein: CASTPNGAGYTRNTGELFF
J gene: TRBJ2-5; CDR3 length: 16; V gene: TRBV5-1; D gene: TRBD2; clone size: NA; CDR3 DNA: TGCGCCAGCAGCTCGGCTAGCGGGAGGGGGGGTGAGACCCAGTACTTC; CDR3 protein: CASSSASGRGGETQYF
J gene: TRBJ1-4; CDR3 length: 17; V gene: TRBV19; D gene: TRBD1; clone size: NA; CDR3 DNA: TGTGCCAGTACCGGGACAGACCTCCATGCAACTAATGAAAAACTGTTTTTT; CDR3 protein: CASTGTDLHATNEKLFF
J gene: TRBJ1-3; CDR3 length: 16; V gene: TRBV15; D gene: NA; clone size: NA; CDR3 DNA: TGTGCCACCAGCAGAGAATTCCCGGGTGCTGGAAACACCATATATTTT; CDR3 protein: CATSREFPGAGNTIYF
J gene: TRBJ1-1; CDR3 length: 12; V gene: TRBV25-1; D gene: TRBD1; clone size: NA; CDR3 DNA: TGTGCCAGCGGTGACAGGGGAACTGAAGCTTTCTTT; CDR3 protein: CASGDRGTEAFF
J gene: TRBJ2-3; CDR3 length: 17; V gene: TRBV5-4; D gene: TRBD1; clone size: NA; CDR3 DNA: TGTGCCAGCAGCCGAACGACAGGGCTCCAACGCACAGATACGCAGTATTTT; CDR3 protein: CASSRTTGLQRTDTQYF
J gene: TRBJ1-2; CDR3 length: 15; V gene: TRBV3-1/TRBV3-2; D gene: NA; clone size: NA; CDR3 DNA: TGTGCCAGCAGCCAAGATATAGAGGATAACTATGGCTACACCTTC; CDR3 protein: CASSQDIEDNYGYTF
J gene: TRBJ2-2; CDR3 length: 13; V gene: TRBV19; D gene: NA; clone size: NA; CDR3 DNA: TGTGCCAGTAGTCCTCGGGTAGCCGGGGAGCTGTTTTTT; CDR3 protein: CASSPRVAGELFF
J gene: TRBJ1-2; CDR3 length: 14; V gene: TRBV3-1/TRBV3-2; D gene: NA; clone size: NA; CDR3 DNA: TGTGCCAGCAGCCAAGAGATGGGCATGGTTGGCTACACCTTC; CDR3 protein: CASSQEMGMVGYTF
J gene: TRBJ2-2; CDR3 length: 17; V gene: TRBV3-1/TRBV3-2; D gene: TRBD2; clone size: once; CDR3 DNA: TGTGCCAGCAGCCAAGGCACGGGACTAGCGGGGCTCGCGGAGCTGTTTTTT; CDR3 protein: CASSQGTGLAGLAELFF
J gene: TRBJ1-2; CDR3 length: 14; V gene: TRBV25-1; D gene: TRBD1; clone size: NA; CDR3 DNA: TGTGCCAGCAGTGCCTGGACAGGGCGGTATGGCTACACCTTC; CDR3 protein: CASSAWTGRYGYTF
J gene: TRBJ2-2; CDR3 length: 14; V gene: TRBV9; D gene: NA; clone size: NA; CDR3 DNA: TGTGCCAGCAGCGCCACTAGCTCTCCCGGGGAGCTGTTTTTT; CDR3 protein: CASSATSSPGELFF
J gene: TRBJ1-2; CDR3 length: 13; V gene: TRBV21-1; D gene: NA; clone size: NA; CDR3 DNA: TGTGCCAGCAGCCGGGACAGGGGGTGCGGCTACACCTTC; CDR3 protein: CASSRDRGCGYTF
J gene: TRBJ2-5; CDR3 length: 13; V gene: TRBV5-1; D gene: NA; clone size: NA; CDR3 DNA: TGCGCCAGCAGCCCGGTGGTCCAAGAGACCCAGTACTTC; CDR3 protein: CASSPVVQETQYF
J gene: TRBJ1-4; CDR3 length: 15; V gene: TRBV11-3; D gene: TRBD1; clone size: NA; CDR3 DNA: TGTGCCAGCAGCCCGGGACAGGGAGAGAATGAAAAACTGTTTTTT; CDR3 protein: CASSPGQGENEKLFF
J gene: TRBJ2-2; CDR3 length: 15; V gene: TRBV13; D gene: TRBD1; clone size: once; CDR3 DNA: TGTGCCAGCAGCCGCCGGGACAGATACACCGGGGAGCTGTTTTTT; CDR3 protein: CASSRRDRYTGELFF
J gene: TRBJ2-2; CDR3 length: 19; V gene: TRBV4-1; D gene: NA; clone size: NA; CDR3 DNA: TGCGCCAGCAGCCATGAACCGGGGCGGGGCCAAACGAACACCGGGGAGCTGTTTTTT; CDR3 protein: CASSHEPGRGQTNTGELFF
J gene: TRBJ2-6; CDR3 length: 16; V gene: TRBV7-6; D gene: NA; clone size: once; CDR3 DNA: TGTGCCAGCAGCTTCGCAGAAGTCTCTGGGGCCAACGTCCTGACTTTC; CDR3 protein: CASSFAEVSGANVLTF
J gene: TRBJ1-3; CDR3 length: 19; V gene: TRBV27; D gene: NA; clone size: NA; CDR3 DNA: TGTGCCAGCAGTCTAGACCGGGACAATAAACAGATTGTGAGAAACACCATATATTTT; CDR3 protein: CASSLDRDNKQIVRNTIYF
J gene: TRBJ1-5; CDR3 length: 15; V gene: TRBV6-1; D gene: NA; clone size: NA; CDR3 DNA: TGTGCCAGCAGTGAAAGGGGCAGGAGAAATCAGCCCCAGCATTTT; CDR3 protein: CASSERGRRNQPQHF
J gene: TRBJ1-4; CDR3 length: 15; V gene: TRBV6-5; D gene: TRBD1; clone size: NA; CDR3 DNA: TGTGCCAGCAGTATAACAGGGGGGTTTAATGAAAAACTGTTTTTT; CDR3 protein: CASSITGGFNEKLFF
J gene: TRBJ2-3; CDR3 length: 15; V gene: TRBV18; D gene: TRBD2; clone size: NA; CDR3 DNA: TGTGCCAGCTCACCACAGGCTAGCGGGAAAGATACGCAGTATTTT; CDR3 protein: CASSPQASGKDTQYF
J gene: TRBJ1-4; CDR3 length: 16; V gene: TRBV7-8; D gene: TRBD1; clone size: NA; CDR3 DNA: TGTGCCAGCAGCTTAGGCCAGGGGGTCATCCCTGTAAAACTGTTTTTT; CDR3 protein: CASSLGQGVIPVKLFF
J gene: TRBJ2-1; CDR3 length: 14; V gene: TRBV20-1; D gene: TRBD2; clone size: NA; CDR3 DNA: TGCAGTGCTAGTTTACTAGCGGGAGATCGTGAGCAGTTCTTC; CDR3 protein: CSASLLAGDREQFF
J gene: TRBJ1-2; CDR3 length: 16; V gene: TRBV27; D gene: TRBD1; clone size: NA; CDR3 DNA: TGTGCCAGCAGCACAATTTTACAGGGGCCGGACTATGGCTACACCTTC; CDR3 protein: CASSTILQGPDYGYTF
J gene: TRBJ1-4; CDR3 length: 15; V gene: TRBV11-1; D gene: NA; clone size: few; CDR3 DNA: TGTGCCAGCAGCTTCGGACCCCCAGGGGATGAAAAACTGTTTTTT; CDR3 protein: CASSFGPPGDEKLFF
J gene: TRBJ2-1; CDR3 length: 15; V gene: TRBV11-2; D gene: TRBD2; clone size: NA; CDR3 DNA: TGTGCCAGCAGGCGAAGCGGGAGAGTCTACAATGAGCAGTTCTTC; CDR3 protein: CASRRSGRVYNEQFF
J gene: TRBJ2-7; CDR3 length: 11; V gene: TRBV29-1; D gene: NA; clone size: NA; CDR3 DNA: TGCAGCGTTGAATTGGGGGACAAGCAGTACTTC; CDR3 protein: CSVELGDKQYF
J gene: TRBJ1-1; CDR3 length: 14; V gene: TRBV19; D gene: NA; clone size: NA; CDR3 DNA: TGTGCCAGTAGTATGTCGGGGATGAACACTGAAGCTTTCTTT; CDR3 protein: CASSMSGMNTEAFF
J gene: TRBJ1-4; CDR3 length: 14; V gene: TRBV6-5; D gene: NA; clone size: NA; CDR3 DNA: TGTGCCAGCAGTTACCGGGGAACTAATGAAAAACTGTTTTTT; CDR3 protein: CASSYRGTNEKLFF
J gene: TRBJ1-2; CDR3 length: 16; V gene: TRBV5-3; D gene: TRBD1; clone size: NA; CDR3 DNA: TGTGCCAGAAGCCACTCCGAGGAGGGGGCAAACTATGGCTACACCTTC; CDR3 protein: CARSHSEEGANYGYTF
J gene: TRBJ2-5; CDR3 length: 16; V gene: TRBV21-1; D gene: NA; clone size: NA; CDR3 DNA: TGTGCCAGCGTCCATCCAACTAGCGGGAGGGGAGAGACCCAGTACTTC; CDR3 protein: CASVHPTSGRGETQYF
J gene: TRBJ2-5; CDR3 length: 17; V gene: TRBV11-3; D gene: TRBD1; clone size: once; CDR3 DNA: TGTGCCAGCAGCTTAGGTTTTTCCGGCAGGGGGCGCGAGACCCAGTACTTC; CDR3 protein: CASSLGFSGRGRETQYF
J gene: TRBJ2-7; CDR3 length: 12; V gene: TRBV10-3; D gene: TRBD1; clone size: NA; CDR3 DNA: TGTGCCATCGGGTCAACACAGGGGGAGCAGTACTTC; CDR3 protein: CAIGSTQGEQYF
J gene: TRBJ2-3; CDR3 length: 15; V gene: TRBV5-6; D gene: TRBD2; clone size: NA; CDR3 DNA: TGTGCCAGCAGCGGGGGACTACCTAGCACAGATACGCAGTATTTT; CDR3 protein: CASSGGLPSTDTQYF
J gene: TRBJ2-1; CDR3 length: 20; V gene: TRBV5-1; D gene: NA; clone size: NA; CDR3 DNA: TGCGCCAGCAGCTTTAGGGGACTATCAAGTCTCAGGGGCACACACAATGAGCAGTTCTTC; CDR3 protein: CASSFRGLSSLRGTHNEQFF
J gene: TRBJ1-2; CDR3 length: 14; V gene: TRBV28; D gene: NA; clone size: NA; CDR3 DNA: TGTGCCAGCTTACAAGGGGGGGAGGGGTATGGCTACACCTTC; CDR3 protein: CASLQGGEGYGYTF
J gene: TRBJ1-3; CDR3 length: 13; V gene: TRBV5-6; D gene: TRBD1; clone size: NA; CDR3 DNA: TGTGCCAGCAGCATGGGACAGGGCTACACCATATATTTT; CDR3 protein: CASSMGQGYTIYF
J gene: TRBJ2-1; CDR3 length: 15; V gene: TRBV6-5; D gene: TRBD2; clone size: NA; CDR3 DNA: TGTGCCAGCAGGGGACTAGCGCTTACCTACAATGAGCAGTTCTTC; CDR3 protein: CASRGLALTYNEQFF
J gene: TRBJ2-3; CDR3 length: 17; V gene: TRBV27; D gene: NA; clone size: NA; CDR3 DNA: TGTGCCAGCAGCCAGGGCCTCGCCCACCCGGTCACAGATACGCAGTATTTT; CDR3 protein: CASSQGLAHPVTDTQYF
J gene: TRBJ1-2; CDR3 length: 17; V gene: TRBV5-5; D gene: NA; clone size: NA; CDR3 DNA: TGTGCCAGCAGCCCCCTCACGAACAGGGCGCTCTCAGATGGCTACACCTTC; CDR3 protein: CASSPLTNRALSDGYTF
J gene: TRBJ2-2; CDR3 length: 17; V gene: TRBV21-1; D gene: NA; clone size: NA; CDR3 DNA: TGTGCCAGCAGCAAAGGAAAGCGGGAGCGGTTTTCCGGGGAGCTGTTTTTT; CDR3 protein: CASSKGKRERFSGELFF
J gene: TRBJ1-1; CDR3 length: 12; V gene: TRBV2; D gene: NA; clone size: NA; CDR3 DNA: TGTGCCAGCAGTGATGGGACAACTGAAGCTTTCTTT; CDR3 protein: CASSDGTTEAFF
J gene: TRBJ1-5; CDR3 length: 12; V gene: TRBV2; D gene: NA; clone size: few; CDR3 DNA: TGTGCCAGCCGTAATAGCAATCAGCCCCAGCATTTT; CDR3 protein: CASRNSNQPQHF
J gene: TRBJ1-6; CDR3 length: 12; V gene: TRBV30; D gene: TRBD1; clone size: NA; CDR3 DNA: TGTGCCCGGGGACAGGATAATTCACCCCTCCACTTT; CDR3 protein: CARGQDNSPLHF
J gene: TRBJ2-3; CDR3 length: 16; V gene: TRBV20-1; D gene: TRBD2; clone size: NA; CDR3 DNA: TGCAGTGCTAGTGTAGCGGGAGCGGGTGGCACAGATACGCAGTATTTT; CDR3 protein: CSASVAGAGGTDTQYF
J gene: TRBJ2-3; CDR3 length: 15; V gene: TRBV5-1; D gene: TRBD1; clone size: NA; CDR3 DNA: TGCGCCAGCAGCCCTACAGGGGGGAGTACAGATACGCAGTATTTT; CDR3 protein: CASSPTGGSTDTQYF
J gene: TRBJ2-1; CDR3 length: 15; V gene: TRBV9; D gene: TRBD2; clone size: NA; CDR3 DNA: TGTGCCACCTTAGCGGGACGGGATGGGGTCAATGAGCAGTTCTTC; CDR3 protein: CATLAGRDGVNEQFF